This T cell receptor (beta chain) derives from a study of cytomegalovirus exposure and HLA in healthy donors. Study in general: Earlier sequencing of approximately 200 million T cells yielded nearly 120 million unique TCR beta sequences.

Notes on the study in general: The likely explanation for a cluster of highly shared sequence variants was sequencing artifact. As was reported, the HLA-A and HLA-B alleles of most subjects were accurately predicted from TCR beta sequences.

CDR3 length equals 13 residues. The V and J ends lost 4 bases and 6 bases, in that order; junction bases with no gene match: 4. Germline V gene sequence: CDR1 SGHRS, CDR2 YFSETQ. As concerns this clone: No antigen is known for it.

PCR employed 60 Vbeta and 13 Jbeta primers. The method was immunoSEQ multiplex PCR; TCRdb's version includes in-frame clones alone and lacks a portion of them. The sample holds roughly 110,000 clones, around 76% seen once. The V and J genes are TRBV5-1 and TRBJ2-1; 7 positions match TRBD1. Sequencing input: PBMCs. The receptor was derived from a woman in her 50s in good health and CMV-seropositive. CDR3 sequence: CASSTQGSNEQFF. The CDR3 DNA reads TGCGCCAGCAGCACACAGGGGTCCAATGAGCAGTTCTTC.